The table lists the clone carrying this TCR beta chain with many counts. The sample is drawn from a study of T cells in Graves' hyperthyroidism and ophthalmopathy. The CDR3 regions of TCR beta were amplified from RNA transcripts. A first-round RT-PCR of the TCR CDR3 used the HTBI primer set. TCRdb passed the multiplex PCR reads through MiXCR, listing each CDR3 protein once. The sample comprises 400,000 or so distinct CDR3 sequences, over 11% of which are singletons, and under 30% rests with the top ten. Germline values: CDR1 SGHAT, CDR2 FQNNGV. Trimming removed 5 bases at V and 6 bases at J, with 14 bases between. CDR3 length equals 15 residues.

The sequence was obtained from a man over 45 with Graves' ophthalmopathy. The sample comprised blood. The genes are TRBV11-2 and TRBJ2-6, with a possible D match to TRBD1 (6 bases). The CDR3 protein is CASSGYRDEANVLTF. For the CDR3, the DNA is TGTGCCAGCAGCGGCTACAGGGACGAGGCCAACGTCCTGACTTTC. The full variable domain, with the rest looked up from reference TRBV11-2 and TRBJ2-6, is EAGVAQSPRYKIIEKRQSVAFWCNPISGHATLYWYQQILGQGPKLLIQFQNNGVVDDSQLPKDRFSAERLKGVDSTLKIQPAKLEDSAVYLCASSGYRDEANVLTFGAGSRLTVL.